These 24 T cell receptor beta chains were all obtained from the same sample, sequenced in a study of T cells in Graves' hyperthyroidism and ophthalmopathy. Amplification of TCR beta CDR3 regions used RNA as the template. Researchers ran a first-round RT-PCR on the TCR CDR3 using the HTBI primer set. TCRdb itself ran the multiplex PCR reads through MiXCR, one entry per CDR3 protein. This sample has hundreds of thousands of distinct CDR3 sequences; around 20% occur once, and the top ten carry approximately 16%. Sample: blood. These receptors were taken from a woman aged 50 to 65 with Graves' hyperthyroidism that later progressed to Graves' ophthalmopathy.

This clonotype was counted between two and nine times. J is TRBJ2-7 and V is TRBV9; perhaps TRBD1 as D (5 bases). This CDR3 comprises 13 residues. Looked up from germline, CDR1 is SGDLS and CDR2 is YYNGEE. V lost 0 bases to trimming and J lost 3 bases, with 7 bases between them. The CDR3, as DNA: TGTGCCAGCAGCGTAGGGACAAACTACGAGCAGTACTTC. Protein: CASSVGTNYEQYF. Drawing the rest from reference TRBV9 and TRBJ2-7, the complete variable domain is DSGVTQTPKHLITATGQRVTLRCSPRSGDLSVYWYQQSLDQGLQFLIQYYNGEERAKGNILERFSAQQFPDLHSELNLSSLELGDSALYFCASSVGTNYEQYFGPGTRLTVT.

The V call is TRBV5-6, the J call TRBJ1-1; D uncertain. Germline loops: CDR1 SGHDT, CDR2 YYEEEE. The CDR3 extends over 14 amino acids. Deletions cut 6 bases from V and 3 bases from J, with 15 bases between. CDR3 sequence: CASNWATGHTEAFF. The DNA of the CDR3 is TGTGCCAGCAACTGGGCCACCGGGCACACTGAAGCTTTCTTT.

Only a few counts were recorded for this clonotype. The rearrangement links TRBV20-1 to TRBJ2-7; D is perhaps TRBD2 (5 bases). Germline V gives CDR1 DFQATT, CDR2 SNEGSKA (reference sequence). V was trimmed by 6 bases and J by 2 bases, leaving 11 bases between them. This CDR3 region has 12 residues. Here the CDR3 reads CSAGWETYEQYF. The DNA of the CDR3 is TGCAGTGCCGGGTGGGAGACCTACGAGCAGTACTTC.

This clonotype occurred once. The rearrangement uses TRBV10-3 and TRBJ1-3; D gene ambiguous. Germline V CDR1 and CDR2: ENHRY, SYGVKD. V dropped 3 bases and J dropped 0 bases, with 9 bases sitting between them. CDR3 length: 15 amino acids. CDR3 sequence: CAISDRSFSGNTIYF. The CDR3 bases are TGTGCCATCAGTGACAGGAGCTTCTCTGGAAACACCATATATTTT.

Turning to this clonotype: A single base separates this from a much larger clone, so it may be a read error. The genes are TRBV20-1 and TRBJ1-4, with D hard to call. Trimming pared 6 bases from V and 0 bases from J, leaving 11 bases between. Looked up from germline, CDR1 is DFQATT and CDR2 is SNEGSKA (reference sequence). The CDR3 consists of 14 residues. CDR3 nucleotides: TGCAGTGCAGCCCCGGCAGCAACTAATGAAAAACTGTTTTTT. This sequence encodes CSAAPAATNEKLFF.

The genes are TRBV5-6 and TRBJ2-2; TRBD2 is a possible D gene (6 bases). V was trimmed by 2 bases and J by 3 bases, leaving 8 bases between them. CDR1 SGHDT and CDR2 YYEEEE come from the germline V gene. This CDR3 is built from 14 residues. CDR3 nucleotides: TGTGCCAGCAGCTTCTGGGGGGACACCGGGGAGCTGTTTTTT. It specifies CASSFWGDTGELFF.

The table lists this clonotype with many counts. The rearrangement uses TRBV30 and TRBJ1-1; 7 bases agree with TRBD1. With 2 bases clipped from V and 5 bases from J, the junction kept 11 bases outside the gene matches. Germline CDR1 is GTSNPN and CDR2 is SVGIG (reference sequence). The CDR3 runs 15 residues. CDR3 in amino acids: CAWSRTGYSYTEAFF. In DNA, the CDR3 is TGTGCCTGGAGTAGGACAGGTTACTCCTATACTGAAGCTTTCTTT.

This clonotype showed up many times. This chain links TRBV2 with TRBJ2-7; TRBD2 might be the D (5 bases). This CDR3 is 14 amino acids long. In germline, CDR1 is SNHLY, CDR2 FYNNEI. The V gene lost 3 bases and the J gene lost 0 bases, with 9 bases spanning the gap. In DNA, the CDR3 is TGTGCCAGCAGTGACCCCGGGAACTCCTACGAGCAGTACTTC. The encoded protein is CASSDPGNSYEQYF.

The chain uses TRBV20-1 and TRBJ1-3; D unresolved. The CDR3 is 12 amino acids. V was clipped by 5 bases and J by 1 base, with 6 bases between them. Germline V CDR1 and CDR2: DFQATT, SNEGSKA (reference sequence). The CDR3 DNA is TGCAGTGCTTACTTGTCTGGAAACACCATATATTTT. Its protein product is CSAYLSGNTIYF.

The V and J genes are TRBV12-3 or TRBV12-4 and TRBJ1-2; TRBD1 might be the D (5 bases). Deletions cut 3 bases from V and 4 bases from J, with 21 bases between. The CDR3 consists of 17 residues. The CDR3 DNA reads as TGTGCCAGCAGTTTTGGGCCCGGGGGGGGGGGTGGCTATGGCTACACCTTC. Translation gives CASSFGPGGGGGYGYTF.

The V and J genes are TRBV7-9 and TRBJ2-4; D ambiguous. This CDR3 is 18 amino acids long. V was clipped by 5 bases and J by 0 bases, with 20 bases between them. From germline, CDR1 is SEHNR and CDR2 FQNEAQ (reference sequence). The CDR3 DNA reads as TGTGCCAGCAGCACCCCGCCTGGGCTGGCATTAGCCAAAAACATTCAGTACTTC. It codes for CASSTPPGLALAKNIQYF.

V is TRBV27 and J is TRBJ2-2; weak D call: TRBD1 (6 bases). This CDR3 is 14 amino acids long. The ends were cut back, 8 bases at V and 3 bases at J, with 13 bases in the middle. Germline lookup yields CDR1 MNHEY and CDR2 SMNVEV (reference sequence). CDR3 bases: TGTGCCAGCGCTAAACAGGGAGACACCGGGGAGCTGTTTTTT. Encoded protein: CASAKQGDTGELFF.

This clonotype was seen a handful of times. This chain links TRBV15 with TRBJ2-2; D gene unclear. Germline CDR1 and CDR2: LNHNV and YYDKDF (reference sequence). The V and J ends lost 8 bases and 7 bases respectively, with 14 bases between them. The CDR3 totals 13 residues. The CDR3 region is CATAWTMNGELFF. DNA for the CDR3: TGTGCCACCGCCTGGACGATGAACGGGGAGCTGTTTTTT.

This clonotype was counted ten times or more. This rearrangement joins TRBV12-3 or TRBV12-4 to TRBJ1-1, with D unresolved. The V end lost 5 bases, the J end lost 4 bases, and 11 bases lay between the germline ends. The CDR3 spans 13 residues. CDR3 sequence reads: CASSPPEGTEAFF. CDR3 DNA: TGTGCCAGCAGTCCCCCCGAAGGCACTGAAGCTTTCTTT.

The table lists this clonotype with a few counts. The chain carries TRBV5-1 and TRBJ2-3; weak D call: TRBD2 (5 bases). There are 14 residues in the CDR3. CDR1 SGHRS and CDR2 YFSETQ come from the germline V gene. V lost 4 bases and J 5 bases, leaving 14 bases between the germline ends. The CDR3 region has the DNA TGCGCCAGCAGCCAGGAGGTGGAAGGAGATACGCAGTATTTT. Its protein product is CASSQEVEGDTQYF.

The V and J genes are TRBV6-2 or TRBV6-3 and TRBJ2-5, with TRBD2 matching over 9 bases. The germline CDR1 and CDR2 sequences are MNHEY and SVGEGT. The CDR3 loop spans 16 amino acids. V gave up 2 bases and J gave up 2 bases; unmatched junction bases: 6. CDR3: CASSYASGTAQETQYF. Here the CDR3 DNA reads TGTGCCAGCAGTTACGCTAGCGGGACGGCGCAAGAGACCCAGTACTTC.

This clonotype was seen at least ten times. The rearrangement links TRBV27 to TRBJ2-1; D is uncertain. Germline CDR1 and CDR2: MNHEY and SMNVEV (reference sequence). The CDR3 spans 15 residues. Trimming removed 7 bases at V and 0 bases at J, with 13 bases between. The DNA of the CDR3 is TGTGCCAGCACCTTTGACGCCGGCTCCTACAATGAGCAGTTCTTC. This encodes CASTFDAGSYNEQFF.

The chain recombines TRBV18 with TRBJ2-1; D possibly uses TRBD1 or TRBD2 (6 bases each). In germline, CDR1 is KGHSH, CDR2 LQKENI. The V and J ends lost 4 bases and 7 bases respectively, with 17 bases between them. The CDR3 is 15 amino acids. The CDR3 region is CASSLLQEGHNEQFF. The CDR3 DNA reads TGTGCCAGCTCACTATTACAGGAGGGACATAATGAGCAGTTCTTC. Full variable domain (remainder filled in from reference TRBV18 and TRBJ2-1): NAGVMQNPRHLVRRRGQEARLRCSPMKGHSHVYWYRQLPEEGLKFMVYLQKENIIDESGMPKERFSAEFPKEGPSILRIQQVVRGDSAAYFCASSLLQEGHNEQFFGPGTRLTVL.

The rearrangement links TRBV27 to TRBJ2-1; 7 bases fit TRBD2. Germline CDR1 and CDR2: MNHEY and SMNVEV (reference sequence). The length of the CDR3 is 14 residues. Germline trimming cut 4 bases from V and 2 bases from J; bases unmatched to any gene: 2. CDR3 nucleotide sequence: TGTGCCAGCAGTTCGGGACTAACCTACAATGAGCAGTTCTTC. This translates into CASSSGLTYNEQFF.

The chain is built from TRBV10-2 and TRBJ1-1; D gene unclear. CDR1 is WSHSY and CDR2 is SAAADI in the germline V gene. Trimming cost V 3 bases and J 4 bases, with 12 bases left between them. CDR3 length: 14 amino acids. CDR3 bases: TGCGCCAGCAGTGATGTGGCCTCCGGCACTGAAGCTTTCTTT. Translation gives CASSDVASGTEAFF.

This clonotype was recorded a few times. The V gene is TRBV9, the J gene TRBJ2-1; possibly TRBD1 for D (6 bases). The CDR3 runs to 15 residues. Trimming shortened V by 4 bases and J by 8 bases, and 19 bases separated the two germline ends. CDR1 SGDLS and CDR2 YYNGEE come from the germline V gene. The CDR3 loop reads CASSLGTTSSHEQFF. In DNA, the CDR3 is TGTGCCAGCAGCCTTGGGACAACGTCCTCTCATGAGCAGTTCTTC.

This clonotype was counted at least ten times. The chain is built from TRBV12-3 or TRBV12-4 and TRBJ1-1; D not resolved. V dropped 6 bases and J dropped 1 base, with 15 bases sitting between them. The CDR3 has 15 amino acids. The CDR3 here is CASSHVDAWNTEAFF. CDR3 sequence (DNA): TGTGCCAGCAGCCACGTCGACGCCTGGAACACTGAAGCTTTCTTT.

Concerning this clonotype itself: A much larger clone sits a single nucleotide away, making a read error possible. The chain recombines TRBV5-1 with TRBJ1-1; 8 positions match TRBD1. The CDR3 is made up of 17 amino acids. Germline V gene data show CDR1 as SGHRS and CDR2 as YFSETQ. In DNA form, the CDR3 reads TGCGCCTGCAGCTTGCCCCCGGGACAGGTCTTTAACGCTGAAGCTTTCTTT. It translates to CACSLPPGQVFNAEAFF. Variable domain in full (rest from reference TRBV5-1 and TRBJ1-1): KAGVTQTPRYLIKTRGQQVTLSCSPISGHRSVSWYQQTPGQGLQFLFEYFSETQRNKGNFPGRFSGRQFSNSRSEMNVSTLELGDSALYLCACSLPPGQVFNAEAFFGQGTRLTVV.

The table lists this clonotype with many counts. V usage is TRBV3-1 and J usage is TRBJ1-2; perhaps TRBD1 as D (5 bases). CDR3 length: 20 residues. V was trimmed by 0 bases and J by 8 bases, leaving 31 bases between them. Germline loops: CDR1 LGHDT, CDR2 YNNKEL (reference sequence). CDR3 protein: CASSQDEAGAWRSRLGGYTF. CDR3 DNA sequence: TGTGCCAGCAGCCAAGATGAGGCCGGGGCGTGGAGGTCCCGGCTTGGAGGCTACACCTTC.